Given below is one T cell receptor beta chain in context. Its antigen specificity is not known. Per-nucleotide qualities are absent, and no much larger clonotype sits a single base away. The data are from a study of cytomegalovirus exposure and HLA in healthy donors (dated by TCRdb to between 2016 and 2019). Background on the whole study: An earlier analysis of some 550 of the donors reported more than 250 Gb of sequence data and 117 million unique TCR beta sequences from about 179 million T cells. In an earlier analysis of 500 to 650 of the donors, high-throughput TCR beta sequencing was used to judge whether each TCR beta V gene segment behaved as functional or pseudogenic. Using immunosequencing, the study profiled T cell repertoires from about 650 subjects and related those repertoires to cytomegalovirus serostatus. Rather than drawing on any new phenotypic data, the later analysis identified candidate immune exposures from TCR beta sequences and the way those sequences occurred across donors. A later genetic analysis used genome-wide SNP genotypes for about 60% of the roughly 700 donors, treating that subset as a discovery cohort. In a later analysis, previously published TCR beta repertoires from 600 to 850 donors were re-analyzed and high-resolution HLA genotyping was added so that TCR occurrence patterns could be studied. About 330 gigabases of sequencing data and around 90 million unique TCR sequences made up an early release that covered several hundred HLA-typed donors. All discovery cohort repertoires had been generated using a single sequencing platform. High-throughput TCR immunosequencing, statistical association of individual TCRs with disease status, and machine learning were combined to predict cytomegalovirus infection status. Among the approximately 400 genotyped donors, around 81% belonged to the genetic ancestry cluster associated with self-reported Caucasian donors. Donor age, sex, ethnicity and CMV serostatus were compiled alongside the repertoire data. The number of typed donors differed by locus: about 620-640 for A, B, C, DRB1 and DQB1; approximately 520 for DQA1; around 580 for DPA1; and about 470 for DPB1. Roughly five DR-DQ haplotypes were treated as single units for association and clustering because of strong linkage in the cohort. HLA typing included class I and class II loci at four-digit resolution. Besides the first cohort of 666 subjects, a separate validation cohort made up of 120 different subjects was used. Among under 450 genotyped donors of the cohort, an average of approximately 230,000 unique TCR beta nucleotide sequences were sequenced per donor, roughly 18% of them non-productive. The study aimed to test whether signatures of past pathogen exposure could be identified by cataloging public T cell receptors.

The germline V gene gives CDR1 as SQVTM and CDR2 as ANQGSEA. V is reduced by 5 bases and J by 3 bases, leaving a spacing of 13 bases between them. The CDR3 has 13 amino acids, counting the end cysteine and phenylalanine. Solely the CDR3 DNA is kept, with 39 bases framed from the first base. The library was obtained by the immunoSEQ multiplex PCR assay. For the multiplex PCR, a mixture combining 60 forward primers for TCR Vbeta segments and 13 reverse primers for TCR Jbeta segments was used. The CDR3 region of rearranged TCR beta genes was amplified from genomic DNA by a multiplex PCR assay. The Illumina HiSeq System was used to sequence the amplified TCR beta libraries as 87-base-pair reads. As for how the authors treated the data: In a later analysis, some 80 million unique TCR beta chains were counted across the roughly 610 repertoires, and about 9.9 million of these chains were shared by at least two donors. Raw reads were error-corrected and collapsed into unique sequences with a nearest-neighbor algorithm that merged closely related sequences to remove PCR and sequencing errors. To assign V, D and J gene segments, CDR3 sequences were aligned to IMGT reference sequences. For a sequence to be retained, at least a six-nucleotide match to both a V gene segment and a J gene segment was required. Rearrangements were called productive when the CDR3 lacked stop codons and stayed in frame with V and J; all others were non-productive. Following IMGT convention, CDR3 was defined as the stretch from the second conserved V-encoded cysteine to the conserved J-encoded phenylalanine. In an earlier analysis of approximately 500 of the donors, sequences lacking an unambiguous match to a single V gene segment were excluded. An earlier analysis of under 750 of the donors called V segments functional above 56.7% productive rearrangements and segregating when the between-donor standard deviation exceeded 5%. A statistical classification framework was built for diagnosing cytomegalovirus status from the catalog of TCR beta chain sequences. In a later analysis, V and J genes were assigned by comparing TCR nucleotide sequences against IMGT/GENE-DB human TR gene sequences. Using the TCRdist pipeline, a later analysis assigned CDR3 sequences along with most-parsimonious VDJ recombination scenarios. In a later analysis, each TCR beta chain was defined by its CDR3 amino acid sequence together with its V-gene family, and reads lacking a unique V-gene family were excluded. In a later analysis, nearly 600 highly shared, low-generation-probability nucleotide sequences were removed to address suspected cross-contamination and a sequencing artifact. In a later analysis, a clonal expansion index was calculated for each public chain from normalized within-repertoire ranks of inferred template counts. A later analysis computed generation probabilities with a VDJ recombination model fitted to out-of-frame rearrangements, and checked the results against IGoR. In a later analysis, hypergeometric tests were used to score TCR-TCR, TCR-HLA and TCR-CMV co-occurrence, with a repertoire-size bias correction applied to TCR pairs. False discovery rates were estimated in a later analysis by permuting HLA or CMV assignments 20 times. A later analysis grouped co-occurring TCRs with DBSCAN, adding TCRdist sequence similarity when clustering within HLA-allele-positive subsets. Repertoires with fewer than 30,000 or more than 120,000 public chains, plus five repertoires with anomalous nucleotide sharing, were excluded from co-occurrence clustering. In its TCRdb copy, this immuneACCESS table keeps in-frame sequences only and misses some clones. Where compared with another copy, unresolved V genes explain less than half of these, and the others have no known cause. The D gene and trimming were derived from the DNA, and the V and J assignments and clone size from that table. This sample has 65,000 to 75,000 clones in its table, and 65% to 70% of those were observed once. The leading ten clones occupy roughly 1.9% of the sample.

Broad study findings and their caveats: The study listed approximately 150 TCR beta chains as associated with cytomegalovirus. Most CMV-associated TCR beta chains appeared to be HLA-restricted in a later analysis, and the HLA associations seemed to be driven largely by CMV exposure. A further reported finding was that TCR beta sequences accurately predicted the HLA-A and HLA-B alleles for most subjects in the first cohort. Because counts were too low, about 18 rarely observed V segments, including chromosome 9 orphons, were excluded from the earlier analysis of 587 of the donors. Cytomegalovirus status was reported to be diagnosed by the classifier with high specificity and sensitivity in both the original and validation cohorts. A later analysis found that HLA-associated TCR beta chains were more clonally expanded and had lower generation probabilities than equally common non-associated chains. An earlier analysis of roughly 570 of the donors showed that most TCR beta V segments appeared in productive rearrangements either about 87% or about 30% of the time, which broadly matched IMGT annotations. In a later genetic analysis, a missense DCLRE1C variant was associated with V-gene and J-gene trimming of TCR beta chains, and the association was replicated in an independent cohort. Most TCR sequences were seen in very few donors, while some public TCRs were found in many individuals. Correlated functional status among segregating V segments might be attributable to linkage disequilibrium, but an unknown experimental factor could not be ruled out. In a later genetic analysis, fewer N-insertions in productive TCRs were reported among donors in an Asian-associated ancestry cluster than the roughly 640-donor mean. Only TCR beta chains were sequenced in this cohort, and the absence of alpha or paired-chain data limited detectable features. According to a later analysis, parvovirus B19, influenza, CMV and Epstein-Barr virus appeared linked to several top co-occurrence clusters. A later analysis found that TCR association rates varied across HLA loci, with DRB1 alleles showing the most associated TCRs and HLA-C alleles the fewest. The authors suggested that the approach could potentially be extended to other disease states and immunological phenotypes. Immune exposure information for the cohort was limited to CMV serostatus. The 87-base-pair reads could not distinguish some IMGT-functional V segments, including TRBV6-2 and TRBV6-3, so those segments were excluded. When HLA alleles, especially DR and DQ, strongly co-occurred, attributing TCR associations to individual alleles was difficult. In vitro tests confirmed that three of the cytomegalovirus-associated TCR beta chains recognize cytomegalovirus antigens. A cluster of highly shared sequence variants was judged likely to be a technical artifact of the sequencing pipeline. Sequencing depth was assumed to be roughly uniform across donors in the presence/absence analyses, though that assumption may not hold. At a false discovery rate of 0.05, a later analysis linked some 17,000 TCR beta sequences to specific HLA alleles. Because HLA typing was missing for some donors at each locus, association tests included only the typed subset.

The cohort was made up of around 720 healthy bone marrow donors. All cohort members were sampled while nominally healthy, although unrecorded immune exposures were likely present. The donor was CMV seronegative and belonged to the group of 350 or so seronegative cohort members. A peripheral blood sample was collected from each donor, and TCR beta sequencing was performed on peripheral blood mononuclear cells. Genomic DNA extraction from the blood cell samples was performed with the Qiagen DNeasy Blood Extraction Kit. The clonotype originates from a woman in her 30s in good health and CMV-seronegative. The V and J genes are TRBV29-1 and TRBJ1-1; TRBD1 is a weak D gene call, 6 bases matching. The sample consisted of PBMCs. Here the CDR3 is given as CSVSGGADTEAFF. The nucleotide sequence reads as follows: TGCAGCGTTTCGGGGGGCGCCGACACTGAAGCTTTCTTT.